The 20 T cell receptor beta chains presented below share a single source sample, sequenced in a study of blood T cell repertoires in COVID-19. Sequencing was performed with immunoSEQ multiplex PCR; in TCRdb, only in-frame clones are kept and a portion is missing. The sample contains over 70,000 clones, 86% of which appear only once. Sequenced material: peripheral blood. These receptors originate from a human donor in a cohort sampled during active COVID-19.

The CDR3 nucleotides read TGTGCCAGCTCACCGGTCCCTAGCGGGAGCTCCTACAATGAGCAGTTCTTC. It codes for CASSPVPSGSSYNEQFF. The chain employs TRBV18 and TRBJ2-1; 10 bases match TRBD2. The ends lost 3 bases at V and 0 bases at J; junction bases unmatched: 5. The CDR3 length is 17 residues. Germline V gene data show CDR1 as KGHSH and CDR2 as LQKENI.

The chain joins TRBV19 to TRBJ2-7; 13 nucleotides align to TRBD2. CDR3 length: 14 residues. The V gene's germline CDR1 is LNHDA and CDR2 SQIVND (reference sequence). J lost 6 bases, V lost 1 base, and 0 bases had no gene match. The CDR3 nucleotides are TGTGCCAGTAGTATAGGGACTAGCGGGAGCGAGCAGTACTTC. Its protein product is CASSIGTSGSEQYF.

CDR3 amino acids: CASSLRSGQGNYGYTF. The CDR3 DNA reads as TGTGCCAGCAGCTTAAGGTCGGGACAGGGTAACTATGGCTACACCTTC. The rearrangement links TRBV7-6 to TRBJ1-2; 9 bases map to TRBD1. The CDR3 has 16 residues. Germline CDR1 reads SGHVS; CDR2 reads FNYEAQ. V was clipped by 2 bases and J by 1 base; unmatched bases: 5.

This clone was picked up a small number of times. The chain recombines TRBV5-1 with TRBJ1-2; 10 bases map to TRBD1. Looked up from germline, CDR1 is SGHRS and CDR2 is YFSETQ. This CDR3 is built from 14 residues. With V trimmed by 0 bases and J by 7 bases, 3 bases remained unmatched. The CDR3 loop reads CASSLGQGAGGYTF. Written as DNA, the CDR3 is TGCGCCAGCAGCTTGGGACAGGGGGCGGGTGGCTACACCTTC. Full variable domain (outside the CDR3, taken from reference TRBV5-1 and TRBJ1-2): KAGVTQTPRYLIKTRGQQVTLSCSPISGHRSVSWYQQTPGQGLQFLFEYFSETQRNKGNFPGRFSGRQFSNSRSEMNVSTLELGDSALYLCASSLGQGAGGYTFGSGTRLTVV.

CDR3 sequence reads: CASSPGGLAAGANVLTF. The DNA for the CDR3 is TGCGCCAGCAGTCCGGGGGGACTCGCTGCTGGGGCCAACGTCCTGACTTTC. The chain couples TRBV10-2 to TRBJ2-6; 7 positions match TRBD2. The CDR3 runs to 17 residues. Trimming cost V 5 bases and J 2 bases; bases outside gene matches: 9. The germline CDR1 and CDR2 sequences are WSHSY and SAAADI.

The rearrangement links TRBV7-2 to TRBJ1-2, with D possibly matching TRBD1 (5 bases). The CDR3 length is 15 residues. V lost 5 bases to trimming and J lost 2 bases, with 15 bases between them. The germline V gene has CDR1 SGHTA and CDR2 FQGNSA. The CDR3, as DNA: TGTGCCAGCAGCGCCAAGGGGCAGGGAAACTATGGCTACACCTTC. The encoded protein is CASSAKGQGNYGYTF.

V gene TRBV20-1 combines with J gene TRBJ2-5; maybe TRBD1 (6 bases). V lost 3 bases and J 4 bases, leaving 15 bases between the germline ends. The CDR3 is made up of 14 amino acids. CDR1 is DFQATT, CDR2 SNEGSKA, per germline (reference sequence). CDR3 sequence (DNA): TGCAGTGCTAGTCGAGGGGGACCCGGAGAGACCCAGTACTTC. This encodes CSASRGGPGETQYF.

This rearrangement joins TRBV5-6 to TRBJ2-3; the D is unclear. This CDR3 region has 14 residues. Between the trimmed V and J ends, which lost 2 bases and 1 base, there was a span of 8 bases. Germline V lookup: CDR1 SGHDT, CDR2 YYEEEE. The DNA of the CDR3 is TGTGCCAGCAGCTTTAGCAGACGCACAGATACGCAGTATTTT. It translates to CASSFSRRTDTQYF.

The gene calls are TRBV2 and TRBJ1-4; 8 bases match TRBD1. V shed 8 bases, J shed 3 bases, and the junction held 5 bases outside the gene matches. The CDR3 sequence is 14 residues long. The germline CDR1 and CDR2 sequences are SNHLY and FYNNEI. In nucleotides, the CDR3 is TGTGCCAGCGGACAGGGAATAGCTAATGAAAAACTGTTTTTT. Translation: CASGQGIANEKLFF.

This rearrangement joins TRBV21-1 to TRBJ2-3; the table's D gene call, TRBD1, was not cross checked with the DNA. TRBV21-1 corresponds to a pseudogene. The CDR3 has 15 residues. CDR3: CASSKSDRESDTQYF. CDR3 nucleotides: TGTGCCAGCAGCAAATCAGACAGGGAGTCGGATACGCAGTATTTT.

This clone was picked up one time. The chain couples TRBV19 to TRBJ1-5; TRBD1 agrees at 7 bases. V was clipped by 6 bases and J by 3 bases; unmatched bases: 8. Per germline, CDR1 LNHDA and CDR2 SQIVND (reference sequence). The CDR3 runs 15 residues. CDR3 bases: TGTGCCAGTAGCCCGGACAGGTCTTTCAATCAGCCCCAGCATTTT. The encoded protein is CASSPDRSFNQPQHF.

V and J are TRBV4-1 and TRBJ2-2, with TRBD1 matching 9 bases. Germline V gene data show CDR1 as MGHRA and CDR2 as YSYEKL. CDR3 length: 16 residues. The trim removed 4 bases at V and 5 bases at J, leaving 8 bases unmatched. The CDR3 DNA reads TGCGCCAGCAGCCTAAGTCCCGGGACAGGGACCGGGGAGCTGTTTTTT. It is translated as CASSLSPGTGTGELFF.

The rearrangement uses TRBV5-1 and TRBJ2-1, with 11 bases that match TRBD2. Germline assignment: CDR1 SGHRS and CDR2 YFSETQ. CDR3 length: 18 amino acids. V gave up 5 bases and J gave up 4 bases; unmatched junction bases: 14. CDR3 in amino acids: CASSEVSSGRNPYNEQFF. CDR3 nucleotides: TGCGCCAGCAGTGAGGTATCTAGCGGGAGGAACCCGTACAATGAGCAGTTCTTC.

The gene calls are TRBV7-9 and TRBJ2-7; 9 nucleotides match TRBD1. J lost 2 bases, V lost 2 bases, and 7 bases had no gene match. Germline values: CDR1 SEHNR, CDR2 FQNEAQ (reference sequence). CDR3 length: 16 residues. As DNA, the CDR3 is TGTGCCAGCAGCTTACACGAAGGACAGGGGACCTACGAGCAGTACTTC. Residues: CASSLHEGQGTYEQYF. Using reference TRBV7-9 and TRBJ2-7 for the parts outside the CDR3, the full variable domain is DTGVSQNPRHKITKRGQNVTFRCDPISEHNRLYWYRQTLGQGPEFLTYFQNEAQLEKSRLLSDRFSAERPKGSFSTLEIQRTEQGDSAMYLCASSLHEGQGTYEQYFGPGTRLTVT.

CDR3 sequence: CASSIRDRNTDTQYF. The CDR3 DNA reads as TGTGCCAGCAGCATCCGGGACAGGAACACAGATACGCAGTATTTT. The rearrangement links TRBV21-1 to TRBJ2-3; the DNA was not used to check the table's D call, TRBD1. TRBV21-1 corresponds to a pseudogene. The CDR3 runs to 15 residues.

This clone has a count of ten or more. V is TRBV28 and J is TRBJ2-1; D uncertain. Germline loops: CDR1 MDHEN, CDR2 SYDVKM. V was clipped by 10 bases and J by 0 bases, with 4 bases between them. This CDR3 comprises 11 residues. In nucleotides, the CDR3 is TGTGCCATATTCTCCTACAATGAGCAGTTCTTC. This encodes CAIFSYNEQFF.

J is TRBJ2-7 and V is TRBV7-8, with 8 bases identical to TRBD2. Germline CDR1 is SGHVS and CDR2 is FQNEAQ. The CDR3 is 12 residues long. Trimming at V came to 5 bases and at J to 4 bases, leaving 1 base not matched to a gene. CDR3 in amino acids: CASSREGYEQYF. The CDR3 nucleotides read TGTGCCAGCAGCCGGGAGGGTTACGAGCAGTACTTC. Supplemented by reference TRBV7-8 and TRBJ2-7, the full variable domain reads GAGVSQSPRYKVAKRGQDVALRCDPISGHVSLFWYQQALGQGPEFLTYFQNEAQLDKSGLPSDRFFAERPEGSVSTLKIQRTQQEDSAVYLCASSREGYEQYFGPGTRLTVT.

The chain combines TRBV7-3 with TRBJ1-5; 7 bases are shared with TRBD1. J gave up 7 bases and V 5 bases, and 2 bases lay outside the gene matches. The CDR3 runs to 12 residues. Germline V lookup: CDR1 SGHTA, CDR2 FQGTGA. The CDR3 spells CASSEGAQPQHF. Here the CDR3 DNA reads TGTGCCAGCAGCGAGGGGGCCCAGCCCCAGCATTTT.

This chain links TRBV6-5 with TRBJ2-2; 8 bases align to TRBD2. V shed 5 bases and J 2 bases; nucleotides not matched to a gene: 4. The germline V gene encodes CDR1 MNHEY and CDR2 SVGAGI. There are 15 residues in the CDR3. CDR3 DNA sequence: TGTGCCAGCAGTCGGGGGGGAATAAACACCGGGGAGCTGTTTTTT. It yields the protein CASSRGGINTGELFF.

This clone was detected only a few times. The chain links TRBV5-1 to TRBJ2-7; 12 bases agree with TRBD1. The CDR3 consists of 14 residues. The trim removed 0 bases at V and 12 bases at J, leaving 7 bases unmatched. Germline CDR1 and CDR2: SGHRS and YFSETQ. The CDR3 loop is CASSLGGTGGALYF. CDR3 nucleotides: TGCGCCAGCAGCTTGGGTGGGACAGGGGGCGCTTTGTACTTC.